These T cell receptor beta chains were read from a single sample in a study of metastatic and nonmetastatic thyroid tumors. Via MiXCR, TCRdb re-called the PCR reads. The table shows 15,000 to 20,000 clones, with 34% occurring only once. Specimen: tumor tissue. These receptors were obtained from a female donor with papillary thyroid cancer or a benign thyroid nodule (not recorded which). Some clones in this sample may be carry-over from other donors' samples. CDR3s include the opening cysteine and the closing phenylalanine or tryptophan. Fields, in order: D gene, J gene, V gene, clone size, CDR3 protein, CDR3 DNA. D genes are given only for firm matches. Where a row states a size, it is once, few, many or the class of an expanded clone; other rows omit it.

TRBD1	TRBJ1-2	TRBV6-2/TRBV6-3	few	CASSYSQGVWGYTF	TGTGCCAGCAGTTACTCCCAGGGGGTTTGGGGCTACACCTTC
NA	TRBJ1-5	TRBV5-1	NA	CASSLDGYQPQHF	TGCGCCAGCAGCTTGGACGGGTACCAGCCCCAGCATTTT
NA	TRBJ1-4	TRBV5-1	NA	CASSFQPSNEKLFF	TGCGCCAGCAGCTTTCAGCCATCTAATGAAAAACTGTTTTTT
TRBD2	TRBJ2-5	TRBV20-1	large	CSARDTSGIQETQYF	TGCAGTGCTAGAGATACTAGCGGAATCCAAGAGACCCAGTACTTC
TRBD2	TRBJ2-7	TRBV19	NA	CASSASGTSVYEQYF	TGTGCCAGTAGTGCCTCCGGGACTAGCGTCTACGAGCAGTACTTC
NA	TRBJ2-7	TRBV6-1	few	CASSKPGTHEQYF	TGTGCCAGCAGTAAACCAGGGACCCACGAGCAGTACTTC
TRBD1	TRBJ1-1	TRBV19	few	CASSVNRGGTEAFF	TGTGCCAGTAGTGTTAACAGGGGAGGGACTGAAGCTTTCTTT
NA	TRBJ2-7	TRBV11-3	NA	CSSSLSVAASYEQYF	TGTTCCAGCAGCTTATCGGTGGCAGCTTCCTACGAGCAGTACTTC
NA	TRBJ1-1	TRBV5-4	many	CASSLAGGGEAFF	TGTGCCAGCAGCTTGGCCGGGGGGGGAGAAGCTTTCTTT
TRBD2	TRBJ2-1	TRBV2	few	CASGGGSGRINEQFF	TGTGCCAGCGGTGGAGGTAGCGGGAGAATTAATGAGCAGTTCTTC
NA	TRBJ2-7	TRBV20-1	NA	CSARDGPAYEQYF	TGCAGTGCTAGAGATGGGCCAGCCTACGAGCAGTACTTC
TRBD1	TRBJ1-5	TRBV19	few	CASSMVDRGSQPQHF	TGTGCCAGTAGTATGGTGGACAGGGGGTCTCAGCCCCAGCATTTT
NA	TRBJ1-3	TRBV7-9	medium-sized	CASSKEQGNTIYF	TGTGCCAGCAGCAAAGAACAGGGAAACACCATATATTTT
TRBD2	TRBJ2-3	TRBV5-1	many	CASSKKTSGTTGVDTQYF	TGCGCCAGCAGCAAGAAGACTAGCGGGACGACCGGCGTAGATACGCAGTATTTT
NA	TRBJ1-4	TRBV11-2	medium-sized	CASSHGQGSEKLFF	TGTGCCAGCAGCCACGGTCAAGGCTCGGAAAAACTGTTTTTT
NA	TRBJ1-6	TRBV6-1	few	CASRLDSSYNSPLHF	TGTGCCAGCAGGCTGGACAGCTCCTATAATTCACCCCTCCACTTT
TRBD2	TRBJ2-7	TRBV20-1	medium-sized	CSAGGLADYEQYF	TGCAGTGCAGGAGGACTAGCGGACTACGAGCAGTACTTC
TRBD1	TRBJ1-1	TRBV2	few	CASTFEQGPPEAFF	TGTGCCAGCACCTTTGAACAGGGGCCCCCTGAAGCTTTCTTT